Below, 30 T cell receptor beta chains from the same sample are listed, as sequenced in a study of blood T cell repertoires in COVID-19. Generated by immunoSEQ multiplex PCR, the TCRdb table keeps only in-frame clones and is missing some. The sample holds a few hundred thousand clones, about 85% seen once. The sequencing sample was made of PBMCs or T cells enriched from blood (not recorded which). All receptors derive from a woman between 45 and 65 years old who had been exposed to COVID-19.

The V call is TRBV30, the J call TRBJ1-2; the D gene is possibly TRBD1 (6 bases). The V and J ends lost 3 bases and 3 bases respectively, with 14 bases between them. CDR1 is GTSNPN and CDR2 is SVGIG in the germline V gene (reference sequence). The CDR3 loop spans 14 amino acids. The CDR3 sequence is CAWRRAGAYYGYTF. Here the CDR3 DNA reads TGTGCCTGGAGGCGGGCAGGGGCCTACTATGGCTACACCTTC. Complete variable domain (other parts from reference TRBV30 and TRBJ1-2): SQTIHQWPATLVQPVGSPLSLECTVEGTSNPNLYWYRQAAGRGLQLLFYSVGIGQISSEVPQNLSASRPQDRQFILSSKKLLLSDSGFYLCAWRRAGAYYGYTFGSGTRLTVV.

As concerns this clone: The sample holds other DNA sequences that translate to the same CDR3. The V gene is TRBV5-6, the J gene TRBJ1-2; D perhaps matches TRBD1 (6 bases). The CDR3 covers 14 residues. Trimming cost V 4 bases and J 3 bases, with 13 bases left between them. Germline lookup yields CDR1 SGHDT and CDR2 YYEEEE. CDR3 sequence: CASSPQGSDYGYTF. In nucleotides, the CDR3 is TGTGCCAGCAGCCCCCAGGGGTCCGACTATGGCTACACCTTC.

The V and J genes are TRBV28 and TRBJ1-1; the match to TRBD1 covers 7 bases. The CDR3 has 15 amino acids. J gave up 5 bases and V 4 bases, and 10 bases lay outside the gene matches. Germline CDR1 and CDR2: MDHEN and SYDVKM. This chain's CDR3 is CASSSSGGIRTEAFF. The CDR3, as DNA: TGTGCCAGCAGTTCATCAGGGGGGATACGGACTGAAGCTTTCTTT.

This sequence joins TRBV10-1 and TRBJ2-5, with 8 bases fitting TRBD2. There are 13 residues in the CDR3. Germline loops: CDR1 WNHNN, CDR2 SYGVQD (reference sequence). Trimming at V came to 9 bases and at J to 3 bases, leaving 6 bases not matched to a gene. CDR3 bases: TGCGCCAGACCCCGGGGGGGCAAAGAGACCCAGTACTTC. It is translated as CARPRGGKETQYF.

On this clone: Without the conserved terminal phenylalanine or tryptophan, this CDR3 likely stems from a read error. No DNA is shown, since the ends of the CDR3 on it are uncertain; the CDR3 is the one TCRdb lists. This chain uses TRBV1 with TRBJ1-2. TRBV1 is marked as a pseudogene. The CDR3 sequence runs 10 residues, both termini included. The CDR3 loop reads CTSSQDLVEA.

The chain recombines TRBV27 with TRBJ2-3; possible D gene TRBD2, 5 bases. Trimming removed 5 bases from V and 3 bases from J, with 15 bases in between. CDR3 length: 15 residues. Germline CDR1 is MNHEY and CDR2 is SMNVEV (reference sequence). The CDR3 DNA reads as TGTGCCAGCAGTCCCACCCCCGGGGTTACAGATACGCAGTATTTT. Translating it yields CASSPTPGVTDTQYF.

J is TRBJ1-4 and V is TRBV19; 7 nucleotides agree with TRBD1. This CDR3 region has 15 residues. Trimming cost V 5 bases and J 5 bases; bases outside gene matches: 8. From germline, CDR1 is LNHDA and CDR2 SQIVND (reference sequence). The CDR3, as DNA: TGTGCCAGTAGTGCTCCGGGACAGAAGAATGAAAAACTGTTTTTT. It is translated as CASSAPGQKNEKLFF.

This chain uses TRBV27 with TRBJ1-6; no reliable D call. The CDR3 has 19 amino acids. The germline V gene has CDR1 MNHEY and CDR2 SMNVEV (reference sequence). V was clipped by 0 bases and J by 6 bases, with 21 bases between them. The CDR3 coding sequence is TGTGCCAGCAGTTTATCCGGACTAGACGGGGTAGGGCTTAATTCACCCCTCCACTTT. It translates to CASSLSGLDGVGLNSPLHF.

V gene TRBV9 combines with J gene TRBJ2-5, with D perhaps matching TRBD2 (5 bases). CDR3 length equals 17 residues. The V gene lost 0 bases and the J gene lost 2 bases, with 17 bases spanning the gap. Germline V CDR1 and CDR2: SGDLS, YYNGEE. The CDR3 DNA follows: TGTGCCAGCAGCGTAGACGGGAACGTGGTATATCAAGAGACCCAGTACTTC. It yields the protein CASSVDGNVVYQETQYF.

V is TRBV29-1 and J is TRBJ1-3, with TRBD1 as a possible D gene (5 bases). This CDR3 is built from 11 residues. Germline V CDR1 and CDR2: SQVTM, ANQGSEA. Trimming took 7 bases from V and 4 from J, leaving 8 bases between them. The CDR3 DNA is TGCAGCGGGAGGGGCGGAAACACCATATATTTT. Encoded protein: CSGRGGNTIYF.

The rearrangement joins TRBV9 to TRBJ1-2; D not resolved. Germline lookup yields CDR1 SGDLS and CDR2 YYNGEE. The length of the CDR3 is 17 residues. V was cut by 3 bases and J by 6 bases, with 24 bases left in between. CDR3 in amino acids: CASSALVRLESSNGYTF. In DNA form, the CDR3 reads TGTGCCAGCAGCGCCTTAGTGAGGCTCGAATCTTCAAATGGCTACACCTTC.

The V call is TRBV28, the J call TRBJ2-7, with a possible D match to TRBD2 (6 bases). Looked up from germline, CDR1 is MDHEN and CDR2 is SYDVKM. This CDR3 comprises 13 residues. The V end was cut by 5 bases, the J end by 7 bases, with 15 bases between. The CDR3 is CASSGRGLGEQYF. CDR3 coding DNA: TGTGCCAGCAGTGGGCGGGGATTAGGTGAGCAGTACTTC.

The DNA for the CDR3 is TGTGCCAGCAGCCTCAACGCGCAACTTAATAATTCACCCCTCCACTTT. This translates into CASSLNAQLNNSPLHF. The chain is built from TRBV4-2 and TRBJ1-6; D gene uncertain. CDR1 and CDR2 from the germline V gene are LGHNA and YNFKEQ. The V gene lost 4 bases and the J gene lost 5 bases, with 15 bases spanning the gap. The CDR3 length is 16 residues.

The genes are TRBV18 and TRBJ1-3; the D is unclear. Between the trimmed V and J ends, which lost 4 bases and 0 bases, there was a span of 19 bases. Germline V gene sequence: CDR1 KGHSH, CDR2 LQKENI. This CDR3 spans 18 amino acids. In DNA, the CDR3 is TGTGCCAGCTCACTAAACTCTGGGCAGCCAGTCTCTGGAAACACCATATATTTT. It yields the protein CASSLNSGQPVSGNTIYF.

A single count supports this clone. The chain combines TRBV4-1 with TRBJ1-2; maybe TRBD1 (6 bases). CDR1 and CDR2 (germline): MGHRA, YSYEKL. Trimming removed 4 bases at V and 10 bases at J, with 19 bases between. This CDR3 spans 14 amino acids. The CDR3 region is CASSPPWGRGLYTF. CDR3 DNA sequence: TGCGCCAGCAGCCCCCCCTGGGGCAGGGGCCTCTACACCTTC.

The V call is TRBV27, the J call TRBJ1-4, with a weak D call TRBD1 (6 bases). Trimming cost V 2 bases and J 0 bases, with 7 bases left between them. There are 15 residues in the CDR3. Germline V CDR1 and CDR2: MNHEY, SMNVEV (reference sequence). In DNA form, the CDR3 reads TGTGCCAGCAGTTTACAGGGGCCAACTAATGAAAAACTGTTTTTT. Translation gives CASSLQGPTNEKLFF.

This chain uses TRBV5-1 with TRBJ2-7, with 12 bases lining up with TRBD1. The V gene's germline CDR1 is SGHRS and CDR2 YFSETQ. Trimming at V came to 4 bases and at J to 4 bases, leaving 6 bases not matched to a gene. The CDR3 is made up of 15 amino acids. The CDR3: CASSTTGQGAYEQYF. In DNA form, the CDR3 reads TGCGCCAGCAGCACTACGGGACAGGGGGCTTACGAGCAGTACTTC.

The rearrangement uses TRBV6-1 and TRBJ2-3, with 9 bases that match TRBD2. With 2 bases clipped from V and 5 bases from J, the junction kept 11 bases outside the gene matches. This CDR3 is 17 amino acids long. The germline CDR1 and CDR2 sequences are MNHNS and SASEGT. CDR3 nucleotides: TGTGCCAGCAGTGAAATGTTGGGCGGGGGGGCCGGAGATACGCAGTATTTT. It translates to CASSEMLGGGAGDTQYF.

This chain uses TRBV5-1 with TRBJ2-5, with D tentatively TRBD1 (6 bases). CDR1 is SGHRS, CDR2 YFSETQ, per germline. V was cut by 3 bases and J by 0 bases, with 18 bases left in between. The CDR3 contains 17 residues. In DNA, the CDR3 is TGCGCCAGCAGCTCACCTCACAGGGCTGGGGACCAAGAGACCCAGTACTTC. It yields the protein CASSSPHRAGDQETQYF.

V and J are TRBV6-4 and TRBJ1-2, with unresolved D. The V end lost 5 bases, the J end lost 4 bases, and 17 bases lay between the germline ends. Germline V lookup: CDR1 MRHNA, CDR2 SNTAGT. The CDR3 spans 15 residues. The CDR3 sequence is CASSPIDGAFYGYTF. CDR3 sequence (DNA): TGTGCCAGCAGTCCTATAGACGGAGCCTTCTATGGCTACACCTTC.

This clone was counted once. V is TRBV18 and J is TRBJ1-1; TRBD1 aligns across 7 bases. The CDR3 runs to 15 residues. V lost 5 bases to trimming and J lost 7 bases; unmatched junction nucleotides: 13. The V gene's germline CDR1 is KGHSH and CDR2 LQKENI. The DNA of the CDR3 is TGTGCCAGCTCAAGCCCTACAGGGGCGGCCCTTGAAGCTTTCTTT. As protein: CASSSPTGAALEAFF.

The chain uses TRBV6-5 and TRBJ1-1, with D possibly TRBD1 on 6 matching bases. The CDR3 contains 15 residues. Germline V gene sequence: CDR1 MNHEY, CDR2 SVGAGI. Trimming cost V 7 bases and J 4 bases, with 19 bases left between them. The CDR3, as DNA: TGTGCCAGCAACAGGGTCCCGCCTGGTGGCACTGAAGCTTTCTTT. Its translation: CASNRVPPGGTEAFF.

The V call is TRBV3-1 (or the pseudogene TRBV3-2), the J call TRBJ2-5; tentative D call: TRBD2 (7 bases). The germline V gene encodes CDR1 LGHDT and CDR2 YNNKEL (reference sequence). The CDR3 is 15 amino acids. V was cut by 1 base and J by 3 bases, with 12 bases left in between. This CDR3 is CASSQVEGGEETQYF. The DNA for the CDR3 is TGTGCCAGCAGCCAAGTTGAGGGGGGGGAAGAGACCCAGTACTTC.

The V and J genes are TRBV18 and TRBJ1-5; the match to TRBD1 covers 8 bases. This CDR3 contains 17 residues. V lost 2 bases and J lost 6; bases outside the gene matches: 12. The germline V gene has CDR1 KGHSH and CDR2 LQKENI. The CDR3 coding sequence is TGTGCCAGCTCACCATCGGGACAGGTTCTAGGCGCTCAGCCCCAGCATTTT. Translated, it gives CASSPSGQVLGAQPQHF. Together with reference TRBV18 and TRBJ1-5, the CDR3 gives the full variable domain: NAGVMQNPRHLVRRRGQEARLRCSPMKGHSHVYWYRQLPEEGLKFMVYLQKENIIDESGMPKERFSAEFPKEGPSILRIQQVVRGDSAAYFCASSPSGQVLGAQPQHFGDGTRLSIL.

The gene calls are TRBV5-1 and TRBJ1-2; 7 bases fit TRBD1. CDR1 and CDR2 (germline): SGHRS, YFSETQ. J gave up 5 bases and V 5 bases, and 15 bases lay outside the gene matches. The CDR3 sequence is 16 residues long. The CDR3 here is CASSWDSDLLLYGYTF. The CDR3 nucleotides are TGCGCCAGCAGTTGGGACAGCGACCTGTTATTATATGGCTACACCTTC.

V usage is TRBV3-1 (or the pseudogene TRBV3-2) and J usage is TRBJ2-3; 9 nucleotides line up with TRBD1. Per the germline V gene, CDR1 is LGHDT and CDR2 is YNNKEL (reference sequence). This CDR3 is built from 15 residues. Trimming took 3 bases from V and 6 from J; bases not matched to a gene: 7. The CDR3 bases are TGTGCCAGCAGCCACCGGGACAGGGTCACGGATACGCAGTATTTT. Amino acids: CASSHRDRVTDTQYF.

This clone was picked up one time. The V call is TRBV10-3, the J call TRBJ2-7; TRBD1 matches 8 bases. J gave up 7 bases and V 4 bases, and 9 bases lay outside the gene matches. The germline CDR1 and CDR2 sequences are ENHRY and SYGVKD. The CDR3 sequence is 14 residues long. The CDR3 sequence: CAISGVAGGGEQYF. The CDR3 DNA follows: TGTGCCATCAGTGGAGTAGCAGGGGGCGGGGAGCAGTACTTC.

The chain has TRBV6-5 and TRBJ2-7, with TRBD1 matching 8 bases. The CDR3 totals 12 residues. V lost 6 bases, J lost 5 bases, and 3 bases stayed unmatched. The germline CDR1 and CDR2 sequences are MNHEY and SVGAGI. The CDR3 here is CASSRQGNEQYF. The CDR3 nucleotides are TGTGCCAGCAGCCGACAGGGGAACGAGCAGTACTTC.

This rearrangement joins TRBV11-2 to TRBJ2-7; a weak D match, TRBD2 (5 bases). Germline V gives CDR1 SGHAT, CDR2 FQNNGV. This CDR3 contains 14 residues. Trimming stripped 6 bases from V and 0 bases from J, with 12 bases between. DNA of the CDR3: TGTGCCAGCAGAGCTTGGGAGTACTCCTACGAGCAGTACTTC. It specifies CASRAWEYSYEQYF.

The chain employs TRBV19 and TRBJ2-2, with TRBD1 as a possible D gene (5 bases). Trimming removed 9 bases at V and 0 bases at J, with 8 bases between. From germline, CDR1 is LNHDA and CDR2 SQIVND (reference sequence). This CDR3 is 13 amino acids long. This chain's CDR3 is CASMDTNTGELFF. Written as DNA, the CDR3 is TGTGCCAGCATGGACACGAACACCGGGGAGCTGTTTTTT. Filled out from reference TRBV19 and TRBJ2-2, the complete variable domain reads DGGITQSPKYLFRKEGQNVTLSCEQNLNHDAMYWYRQDPGQGLRLIYYSQIVNDFQKGDIAEGYSVSREKKESFPLTVTSAQKNPTAFYLCASMDTNTGELFFGEGSRLTVL.